This T cell receptor beta chain was sequenced during a study of brain T cells in children with intractable seizures. General study results and limits: Viral specificity was inferred only from CDR3 similarity; HCMV serostatus was unknown. Absence of clones before surgery may stem from lower sequencing depth.

Indicated time point: blood from clinic visit 5 months post-surgery; TSC patient then seizure free. Only cases whose brain tissue showed the highest T cell transcript signatures were sequenced. At least one anti-epileptic drug was given before surgery. A remark on this clone: Its antigen is currently unknown.

Generated by immunoSEQ multiplex PCR, the TCRdb table keeps only in-frame clones and is missing some. The sample lists about 350,000 clones, 85% to 95% occurring once. Here the sequenced sample was peripheral blood, taken 4 to 6 months after surgery. The receptor comes from a boy under two years old with tuberous sclerosis and intractable seizures.

This CDR3 is CAISTPAGTDTQYF. The CDR3 DNA sequence: TGTGCCATCAGTACCCCCGCTGGCACAGATACGCAGTATTTT. This sequence joins TRBV10-3 and TRBJ2-3; no reliable D call. Trimming took 5 bases from V and 1 from J, leaving 10 bases between them. This CDR3 is built from 14 residues. CDR1 is ENHRY and CDR2 is SYGVKD in the germline V gene.